A selection of T cell receptor beta chains follows, all from one sample in a study of regulatory T cells in long-lasting Graves disease. TCRdb called the multiplex PCR reads again in MiXCR, with one record for every CDR3 protein. The sample contains 400,000 or so distinct CDR3 sequences, less than 25% of which appear only once. The sequences come from peripheral blood mononuclear cells (PBMCs), collected when the disease was refractory, from a patient treated with antithyroid drugs. Receptor source: a female donor with Graves disease. Each CDR3 is given with its conserved first and last residue. The order of the fields is J gene, D gene, clone size, V gene, CDR3 length, CDR3 DNA, CDR3 protein. A D gene is named only where the DNA matches it firmly. Size is stated for part of the rows, as once, few or many counts, or as a class when the clone is expanded.

J: TRBJ1-1; D: NA; size: many; V: TRBV30; length: 9; DNA: TGTGCCTGGGGAAATGAAGCTTTCTTT; CDR3: CAWGNEAFF
J: TRBJ1-2; D: TRBD1; size: many; V: TRBV12-3/TRBV12-4; length: 15; DNA: TGTGCCAGCAGTCCCCCGGACAGGGCGAGATATGGCTACACCTTC; CDR3: CASSPPDRARYGYTF
J: TRBJ1-1; D: NA; size: NA; V: TRBV24-1; length: 13; DNA: TGTGCCACCAGTCGGGGGCTGGATACTGAAGCTTTCTTT; CDR3: CATSRGLDTEAFF
J: TRBJ2-7; D: NA; size: many; V: TRBV6-1; length: 12; DNA: TGTGCCAGCAGGGGAACAGGGTCCGAGCAGTACTTC; CDR3: CASRGTGSEQYF
J: TRBJ1-1; D: NA; size: NA; V: TRBV30; length: 13; DNA: TGTGCCTGGAGTGCCTCCCGACTCGGTGAAGCTTTCTTT; CDR3: CAWSASRLGEAFF
J: TRBJ2-5; D: TRBD2; size: few; V: TRBV4-1; length: 16; DNA: TGCGCCAGCAGCCAAGCTACTAGCGGGTACCAAGAGACCCAGTACTTC; CDR3: CASSQATSGYQETQYF
J: TRBJ1-1; D: NA; size: many; V: TRBV12-3/TRBV12-4; length: 14; DNA: TGTGCCAGCAGTTTCAGGGGTCGGAGCACTGAAGCTTTCTTT; CDR3: CASSFRGRSTEAFF
J: TRBJ2-7; D: TRBD2; size: medium-sized; V: TRBV29-1; length: 13; DNA: TGCAGCGTTGGATGGCGGGAGGGCAACGAGCAGTACTTC; CDR3: CSVGWREGNEQYF
J: TRBJ1-2; D: NA; size: few; V: TRBV11-2; length: 14; DNA: TGTGCCAGCAGCTTCGGGGGGGGTCCCTATGGCTACACCTTC; CDR3: CASSFGGGPYGYTF
J: TRBJ2-7; D: NA; size: many; V: TRBV30; length: 15; DNA: TGTGCCTGGAGTCCCCCGATGGTCCGAACCTACGAGCAGTACTTC; CDR3: CAWSPPMVRTYEQYF
J: TRBJ1-5; D: NA; size: many; V: TRBV28; length: 14; DNA: TGTGCCAGCAGTTTGGGGCCCAGCAATCAGCCCCAGCATTTT; CDR3: CASSLGPSNQPQHF
J: TRBJ2-2; D: TRBD2; size: NA; V: TRBV2; length: 16; DNA: TGTGCCAGCAGTGGATTAGCGGGAGGGCTTACCGGGGAGCTGTTTTTT; CDR3: CASSGLAGGLTGELFF
J: TRBJ2-7; D: NA; size: many; V: TRBV7-2; length: 14; DNA: TGTGCCAGCAGCTTAGACAGCCTTCCCAACGAGCAGTACTTC; CDR3: CASSLDSLPNEQYF
J: TRBJ2-6; D: NA; size: few; V: TRBV30; length: 15; DNA: TGTGCCCAGCATGAGGGCCGTTGGGGGGCCAACGTCCTGACTTTC; CDR3: CAQHEGRWGANVLTF
J: TRBJ2-7; D: TRBD1; size: many; V: TRBV11-2; length: 16; DNA: TGTGCCAGCAGCTTAGATCGAGGACAGGGGGGATACGAGCAGTACTTC; CDR3: CASSLDRGQGGYEQYF
J: TRBJ2-5; D: TRBD1; size: NA; V: TRBV19; length: 15; DNA: TGTGCCAGTAGTATAGGAGGACAGGGTTTGGAGACCCAGTACTTC; CDR3: CASSIGGQGLETQYF
J: TRBJ2-7; D: TRBD1; size: NA; V: TRBV5-4; length: 14; DNA: TGTGCCAGCAGCTGGGACAGGGTCGGTTACGAGCAGTACTTC; CDR3: CASSWDRVGYEQYF
J: TRBJ2-5; D: NA; size: many; V: TRBV6-2/TRBV6-3; length: 15; DNA: TGTGCCAGCAGTTCAGGGGAACTGTACCAAGAGACCCAGTACTTC; CDR3: CASSSGELYQETQYF
J: TRBJ1-5; D: NA; size: many; V: TRBV28; length: 12; DNA: TGTGCCAGCAGTGGAAACTATCAGCCCCAGCATTTT; CDR3: CASSGNYQPQHF
J: TRBJ1-2; D: NA; size: few; V: TRBV24-1; length: 16; DNA: TGTGCCACCAGTGACGTACTCCAGTTGACGCGTAATGGCTACACCTTC; CDR3: CATSDVLQLTRNGYTF
J: TRBJ2-7; D: NA; size: few; V: TRBV12-3/TRBV12-4; length: 15; DNA: TGTGCCAGCAGTCGCCGGGACTCCTCCAGGGACGAGCAGTACTTC; CDR3: CASSRRDSSRDEQYF
J: TRBJ2-5; D: NA; size: NA; V: TRBV11-2; length: 13; DNA: TGTGCCAGCAGTTCAGATGCCCGGGAGACCCAGTACTTC; CDR3: CASSSDARETQYF
J: TRBJ1-1; D: NA; size: many; V: TRBV12-3/TRBV12-4; length: 14; DNA: TGTGCCAGCATCCCTAATATGGCTAACACTGAAGCTTTCTTT; CDR3: CASIPNMANTEAFF
J: TRBJ1-5; D: NA; size: few; V: TRBV6-5; length: 16; DNA: TGTGCCAGCAGTTATAGTCAAGGGGAAGTCAATCAGCCCCAGCATTTT; CDR3: CASSYSQGEVNQPQHF
J: TRBJ2-7; D: NA; size: many; V: TRBV6-1; length: 13; DNA: TGTGCCAGCAGAAACAGGGTTCGCTACGAGCAGTACTTC; CDR3: CASRNRVRYEQYF
J: TRBJ2-5; D: TRBD2; size: NA; V: TRBV25-1; length: 12; DNA: TGTGCCAGTGATGGCGGGAGAGAGACCCAGTACTTC; CDR3: CASDGGRETQYF